These 24 T cell receptor beta chains were sequenced from one sample in a study of T-cell memory formation after mild COVID-19. TCRdb re-analysed the 5' RACE reads in MiXCR, keeping a single row per CDR3 protein. The table has roughly 70,000 distinct CDR3 sequences, approximately 15% seen once. The sequenced material came from PBMCs or a T cell subset sorted from them (not recorded which). These receptors came from an adult woman who had mild COVID-19 (a few samples of this study predate the infection). Cell type and time point are not known.

The chain combines TRBV13 with TRBJ2-1; D gene unclear. In germline, CDR1 is PRHDT, CDR2 FYEKMQ (reference sequence). This CDR3 contains 14 residues. Trimming removed 1 base from V and 3 bases from J, with 7 bases in between. The CDR3 is CASSLVGNYNEQFF. In DNA, the CDR3 is TGTGCCAGCAGCTTAGTGGGGAACTACAATGAGCAGTTCTTC.

This clonotype was seen more than once but under ten times. The chain combines TRBV7-9 with TRBJ2-1, with D perhaps TRBD1 or TRBD2 (5 bases each). This CDR3 spans 16 amino acids. CDR1 SEHNR and CDR2 FQNEAQ come from the germline V gene (reference sequence). Deletions cut 0 bases from V and 7 bases from J, with 16 bases between. CDR3 nucleotide sequence: TGTGCCAGCAGCTTAGCGATAACCGGGACCCGAAATGAGCAGTTCTTC. This codes for CASSLAITGTRNEQFF.

The J gene is TRBJ2-1, the V gene TRBV19; 13 bases are a match to TRBD2. There are 17 residues in the CDR3. The ends lost 3 bases at V and 8 bases at J; junction bases unmatched: 10. Per the germline V gene, CDR1 is LNHDA and CDR2 is SQIVND (reference sequence). This CDR3 is CASSIDAGTSGIHEQFF. The CDR3 nucleotides read TGTGCCAGTAGTATTGACGCCGGGACTAGCGGGATCCATGAGCAGTTCTTC.

The chain links TRBV4-3 to TRBJ2-3; TRBD2 agrees at 8 bases. V was clipped by 3 bases and J by 4 bases; unmatched bases: 9. Germline V gene lookup returns CDR1 LGHNA and CDR2 YSLEER. This CDR3 is 16 amino acids long. CDR3 in DNA: TGCGCCAGCAGCCACCACGAGCGGGAGAGCGCAGATACGCAGTATTTT. Its translation: CASSHHERESADTQYF.

The gene calls are TRBV2 and TRBJ2-7; D not resolved. Germline lookup yields CDR1 SNHLY and CDR2 FYNNEI. This CDR3 region has 14 residues. V lost 7 bases to trimming and J lost 3 bases, with 16 bases between them. The DNA of the CDR3 is TGTGCCAGCATGATTGGCTGGGTTCGCTACGAGCAGTACTTC. This encodes CASMIGWVRYEQYF.

This clonotype has just a few counts. V and J are TRBV2 and TRBJ2-7; D tentatively fits TRBD1 or TRBD2 (6 bases each). Per the germline V gene, CDR1 is SNHLY and CDR2 is FYNNEI. Trimming took off 3 bases at V and 0 bases at J, with 12 bases between the two ends. CDR3 length: 15 amino acids. In DNA, the CDR3 is TGTGCCAGCAGTGAGGGGGCGGGGCCCTCCTACGAGCAGTACTTC. Protein product: CASSEGAGPSYEQYF. Looking up the rest from reference TRBV2 and TRBJ2-7 gives the full variable domain: EPEVTQTPSHQVTQMGQEVILRCVPISNHLYFYWYRQILGQKVEFLVSFYNNEISEKSEIFDDQFSVERPDGSNFTLKIRSTKLEDSAMYFCASSEGAGPSYEQYFGPGTRLTVT.

The chain carries TRBV25-1 and TRBJ1-5, with 8 nucleotides matching TRBD1. The V and J ends lost 4 bases and 6 bases, in that order; junction bases with no gene match: 11. Germline values: CDR1 MGHDK, CDR2 SYGVNS. The CDR3 loop spans 16 amino acids. CDR3 nucleotides: TGTGCCAGCAGTGGACAGGCATCCGGGACAGGTCAGCCCCAGCATTTT. Translating gives CASSGQASGTGQPQHF.

This clonotype was detected a few times. The chain is built from TRBV12-3 or TRBV12-4 and TRBJ2-7, with no clear D. V was cut by 7 bases and J by 1 base, with 11 bases left in between. The CDR3 totals 13 residues. CDR3: CASTPSPSYEQYF. Here the CDR3 DNA reads TGTGCCAGCACCCCGTCACCTTCCTACGAGCAGTACTTC.

The chain recombines TRBV12-3 or TRBV12-4 with TRBJ2-2; no clear D. Trimming removed 3 bases at V and 0 bases at J, with 5 bases between. The CDR3 runs 14 residues. Written as DNA, the CDR3 is TGTGCCAGCAGTTTCACAGCGAACACCGGGGAGCTGTTTTTT. It is translated as CASSFTANTGELFF.

This clonotype has only a few counts. The V gene is TRBV4-1, the J gene TRBJ2-7; TRBD1 matches at 10 bases. The CDR3 contains 15 residues. Germline V CDR1 and CDR2: MGHRA, YSYEKL. J lost 4 bases, V lost 0 bases, and 3 bases had no gene match. The CDR3 nucleotides read TGCGCCAGCAGCCAAGAAGGGACAGGGGAGTACGAGCAGTACTTC. This encodes CASSQEGTGEYEQYF.

In this sample, this clonotype turned up a few times. V usage is TRBV6-2 or TRBV6-3 and J usage is TRBJ2-3, with 11 bases fitting TRBD2. Germline CDR1 is MNHEY and CDR2 is SVGEGT. The CDR3 totals 17 residues. Trimming took 6 bases from V and 1 from J; bases not matched to a gene: 9. The CDR3 nucleotides read TGTGCCAGCAGCACGGAGAAGGGACTAGCGGGCACAGATACGCAGTATTTT. Amino acid sequence: CASSTEKGLAGTDTQYF.

J is TRBJ2-7 and V is TRBV5-6; D possibly corresponds to TRBD2 (6 bases). There are 14 residues in the CDR3. Trimming took off 4 bases at V and 3 bases at J, with 14 bases between the two ends. Germline V lookup: CDR1 SGHDT, CDR2 YYEEEE. CDR3: CASSAWGDDYEQYF. CDR3 sequence (DNA): TGTGCCAGCAGCGCGTGGGGGGATGACTACGAGCAGTACTTC.

The sample holds a few counts of this clonotype. The chain employs TRBV4-2 and TRBJ1-1; no clear D gene. The CDR3 contains 15 residues. V was clipped by 0 bases and J by 1 base, with 9 bases between them. Germline lookup yields CDR1 LGHNA and CDR2 YNFKEQ. CDR3 sequence (DNA): TGTGCCAGCAGCCAAGATGGTTGGGGGAACACTGAAGCTTTCTTT. As protein: CASSQDGWGNTEAFF.

V is TRBV6-5 and J is TRBJ2-5; 15 bases match TRBD2. The CDR3 runs 18 residues. Germline values: CDR1 MNHEY, CDR2 SVGAGI. J lost 4 bases, V lost 7 bases, and 13 bases had no gene match. The CDR3 sequence: CASTQSGTSGRPGETQYF. The CDR3 DNA reads as TGTGCCAGCACCCAATCGGGGACTAGCGGGAGGCCTGGAGAGACCCAGTACTTC.

The chain links TRBV7-9 to TRBJ2-7; 9 bases map to TRBD1. This CDR3 is built from 14 residues. V was pared by 5 bases and J by 5 bases, with 7 bases of the junction left unmatched. Germline V gives CDR1 SEHNR, CDR2 FQNEAQ (reference sequence). Here the CDR3 reads CASSTGTGQHEQYF. The CDR3 DNA follows: TGTGCCAGCAGCACCGGGACAGGGCAACACGAGCAGTACTTC.

The genes are TRBV4-2 and TRBJ2-7, with D maybe TRBD2 (6 bases). Per the germline V gene, CDR1 is LGHNA and CDR2 is YNFKEQ. Trimming cost V 0 bases and J 4 bases, with 10 bases left between them. The CDR3 covers 14 residues. CDR3 DNA sequence: TGTGCCAGCAGCCAAGAGTCCGGGGGTTACGAGCAGTACTTC. This codes for CASSQESGGYEQYF.

The chain has TRBV30 and TRBJ2-7; TRBD1 aligns across 8 bases. The length of the CDR3 is 13 residues. The germline V gene has CDR1 GTSNPN and CDR2 SVGIG (reference sequence). The ends lost 3 bases at V and 5 bases at J; junction bases unmatched: 6. DNA for the CDR3: TGTGCCTGGAGCGTTGGGACAGGCGACGAGCAGTACTTC. As protein: CAWSVGTGDEQYF.

The gene calls are TRBV5-5 and TRBJ2-1; D is unresolved. Germline V lookup: CDR1 SGHKS, CDR2 YYEKEE (reference sequence). This CDR3 has 13 amino acids. V shed 4 bases and J shed 10 bases, with 15 bases lying between them. In nucleotides, the CDR3 is TGTGCCAGCAGCCGAGAGCTGACTGGAGAGCAGTTCTTC. Translation: CASSRELTGEQFF.

The rearrangement uses TRBV6-5 and TRBJ2-7; the D gene is possibly TRBD1 (6 bases). The germline CDR1 and CDR2 sequences are MNHEY and SVGAGI. CDR3 length: 14 residues. Trimming shortened V by 6 bases and J by 6 bases, and 18 bases separated the two germline ends. The CDR3 protein is CASRPGHGAIEQYF. CDR3 coding DNA: TGTGCCAGCAGGCCGGGACACGGGGCCATCGAGCAGTACTTC.

This clonotype appeared many times. The chain is built from TRBV20-1 and TRBJ2-2, with TRBD2 matching 11 bases. With V trimmed by 0 bases and J by 6 bases, 6 bases remained unmatched. The length of the CDR3 is 16 residues. Germline V gives CDR1 DFQATT, CDR2 SNEGSKA (reference sequence). The CDR3 region is CSARDSTSGDSGELFF. CDR3 nucleotides: TGCAGTGCTAGAGATTCGACTAGCGGGGATTCCGGGGAGCTGTTTTTT.

The chain is built from TRBV6-5 and TRBJ2-1; 10 bases align to TRBD1. The J segment lost 6 bases and the V segment lost 5 bases, leaving 4 bases of the junction unmatched. CDR3 size: 14 residues. CDR1 and CDR2 (germline): MNHEY, SVGAGI. The CDR3 nucleotides read TGTGCCAGCAGTGACAGGGGGCTGGGCAATGAGCAGTTCTTC. Its translation is CASSDRGLGNEQFF.

This clonotype was picked up a small number of times. The chain uses TRBV4-2 and TRBJ2-7; D is perhaps TRBD2 (6 bases). Germline V gives CDR1 LGHNA, CDR2 YNFKEQ. Trimming left V 1 base short and J 6 bases short, with 13 bases between. The CDR3 is 14 residues long. The CDR3 DNA follows: TGTGCCAGCAGCCAAGGTGACGGGAGTGGCGAGCAGTACTTC. It is translated as CASSQGDGSGEQYF.

This chain joins TRBV4-1 and TRBJ2-3; no clear D. Trimming took off 0 bases at V and 2 bases at J, with 9 bases between the two ends. The CDR3 contains 15 residues. The germline gives CDR1 MGHRA, CDR2 YSYEKL. CDR3 nucleotides: TGCGCCAGCAGCCAAGATAAAGCCCTCACAGATACGCAGTATTTT. Its protein product is CASSQDKALTDTQYF.

There are a few counts of this clonotype. This sequence joins TRBV2 and TRBJ2-2; tentatively, D is TRBD2 (6 bases). The CDR3 consists of 15 residues. The V and J ends lost 6 bases and 3 bases respectively, with 14 bases between them. Looked up from germline, CDR1 is SNHLY and CDR2 is FYNNEI. The CDR3 loop is CASRPEGRYTGELFF. The CDR3 DNA sequence: TGTGCCAGCAGGCCCGAGGGGAGGTACACCGGGGAGCTGTTTTTT.